These T cell receptor beta chains were read from a single sample in a study of CXCR3-negative and CXCR3-positive naive CD8 T cells. TCRdb re-called the 5' RACE reads, yielding one record per CDR3 amino acid sequence without DNA. The ten top clones account for around 0.58%, within a sample of about 89,000 distinct CDR3 sequences. The sequenced material came from naive CXCR3+ CD8+ T cells from blood. Every receptor here comes from a human donor in good health. Some clones in this sample may be carry-over from other donors' samples. Each CDR3 is given with its conserved first and last residue.

CASSPGGFGYTF,TRBV28,TRBJ1-2
CAISEDTYEQYF,TRBV10-3,TRBJ2-7
CASSLSGHNSGYTF,TRBV6-5,TRBJ1-2
CAIAVQSYNEQFF,TRBV10-3,TRBJ2-1
CASSIGDSSYEQYF,TRBV9,TRBJ2-7
CASSPPSGASTGELFF,TRBV7-9,TRBJ2-2
CASSQEEPGTGANVLTF,TRBV4-3,TRBJ2-6
CASSYSAGGWDTQYF,TRBV6-2/TRBV6-3,TRBJ2-3
CAWNYLGGYTF,TRBV30,TRBJ1-2
CASSVAQASYEQYF,TRBV9,TRBJ2-7
CASSPQGLEQFF,TRBV7-3,TRBJ2-1
CASSWGQGGTEAFF,TRBV5-1,TRBJ1-1
CASNRESYEQYF,TRBV25-1,TRBJ2-7
CSARDRGTSGYEQYF,TRBV20-1,TRBJ2-7
CSVVSYQETQYF,TRBV29-1,TRBJ2-5
CASSPGGQDNTQYF,TRBV18,TRBJ2-3
CASSLGAGDQPQHF,TRBV13,TRBJ1-5
CASSSNRENYEQYF,TRBV5-1,TRBJ2-7
CASSTASGAEAFF,TRBV7-3,TRBJ1-1
CASSYGGTEAFF,TRBV6-5,TRBJ1-1
CASIPVGQAAYGYTF,TRBV28,TRBJ1-2
CASSEAEGAGEEQYF,TRBV2,TRBJ2-7
CASTWLTGELFF,TRBV12-3/TRBV12-4,TRBJ2-2
CASSHPGTRYEQYF,TRBV23-1,TRBJ2-7
CASSLNVPPDTQYF,TRBV27,TRBJ2-3
CASSVYKWSYEQYF,TRBV9,TRBJ2-7
CASSQGLAGGDTGELFF,TRBV3-1,TRBJ2-2
CAWSGQGSSYNEQFF,TRBV30,TRBJ2-1
CASSFPETSGGYEQYF,TRBV5-1,TRBJ2-7
CSARDRDSIYGYTF,TRBV20-1,TRBJ1-2
CASSIEDTGGEQYF,TRBV12-3/TRBV12-4,TRBJ2-7
CSARDLSGGDSGNTIYF,TRBV20-1,TRBJ1-3
CASRDQTVYGYTF,TRBV7-9,TRBJ1-2
CASSQAEVSNTDTQYF,TRBV4-1,TRBJ2-3
CASSLGLNTEAFF,TRBV6-2/TRBV6-3,TRBJ1-1
CASRWTETQYF,TRBV28,TRBJ2-5
CASSYSGGAYYEQYF,TRBV6-6,TRBJ2-7
CASSTAPSYEQYF,TRBV7-9,TRBJ2-7
CASSLEGRTGANEKLFF,TRBV27,TRBJ1-4
CNVEWVQGVYGYTF,TRBV29-1,TRBJ1-2
CASSWGQGTYNEQFF,TRBV12-3/TRBV12-4,TRBJ2-1
CASSLEGYYNSPLHF,TRBV11-2,TRBJ1-6
CASSSAGPASGSYNEQFF,TRBV7-9,TRBJ2-1